Below, 22 T cell receptor beta chains from the same sample are listed, as sequenced in a study of blood T cell repertoires in COVID-19. Some clones are missing from TCRdb's copy, which holds only in-frame ones; the method was immunoSEQ multiplex PCR. The table lists 100,000 to 150,000 clones, 88% of them singletons. Sequenced input: peripheral blood. These receptors all stem from a man between 50 and 59 years old with acute or convalescent COVID-19.

The V call is TRBV28, the J call TRBJ1-5, with D uncertain. The V end was cut by 3 bases, the J end by 4 bases, with 13 bases between. This CDR3 spans 15 amino acids. Per the germline V gene, CDR1 is MDHEN and CDR2 is SYDVKM. This CDR3 is CASSFRGAGNQPQHF. The CDR3, as DNA: TGTGCCAGCAGTTTCCGAGGAGCTGGGAATCAGCCCCAGCATTTT.

This clone turned up a few times. The rearrangement uses TRBV7-6 and TRBJ1-1, with D tentatively TRBD1 (5 bases). The CDR3 contains 16 residues. Germline loops: CDR1 SGHVS, CDR2 FNYEAQ. V was clipped by 3 bases and J by 0 bases, with 14 bases between them. The CDR3 bases are TGTGCCAGCAGCTTTAACCAGGGTTTTATGAACACTGAAGCTTTCTTT. Protein: CASSFNQGFMNTEAFF.

The genes are TRBV11-3 and TRBJ2-7; a weak D match, TRBD2 (5 bases). Between the trimmed V and J ends, which lost 6 bases and 7 bases, there was a span of 13 bases. Germline CDR1 SGHNT, CDR2 YENEEA. The CDR3 length is 12 residues. Here the CDR3 DNA reads TGTGCCAGCAGTTCCACCCCGGGGGAGCAGTACTTC. This codes for CASSSTPGEQYF. Together with reference TRBV11-3 and TRBJ2-7, the CDR3 gives the full variable domain: EAGVVQSPRYKIIEKKQPVAFWCNPISGHNTLYWYLQNLGQGPELLIRYENEEAVDDSQLPKDRFSAERLKGVDSTLKIQPAELGDSAVYLCASSSTPGEQYFGPGTRLTVT.

The V gene is TRBV2, the J gene TRBJ1-1; D is ambiguous. The germline V and J ends were trimmed by 5 bases and 4 bases, with 14 bases remaining between them. In germline, CDR1 is SNHLY, CDR2 FYNNEI. The CDR3 runs 14 residues. The CDR3 region has the DNA TGTGCCAGCAGTTACCTAGAGGCGGGCACTGAAGCTTTCTTT. Translated, it gives CASSYLEAGTEAFF.

The chain couples TRBV4-2 to TRBJ1-2; 7 bases align to TRBD1. CDR1 and CDR2 from the germline V gene are LGHNA and YNFKEQ. The trim removed 4 bases at V and 8 bases at J, leaving 16 bases unmatched. The CDR3 totals 16 residues. CDR3 in DNA: TGTGCCAGCAGCCCCAGGGGGACCCTCCCCGAAGGAGGCTACACCTTC. It codes for CASSPRGTLPEGGYTF.

The chain employs TRBV6-5 and TRBJ1-1; 9 nucleotides line up with TRBD1. This CDR3 comprises 13 residues. Unmatched junction bases numbered 3, after V lost 5 bases and J lost 5 bases. Germline V gives CDR1 MNHEY, CDR2 SVGAGI. In DNA, the CDR3 is TGTGCCAGCAGTACAGGGGGCCGAACTGAAGCTTTCTTT. This translates into CASSTGGRTEAFF.

The chain employs TRBV3-1 (or the pseudogene TRBV3-2) and TRBJ2-6; D gene uncertain. The CDR3 runs 15 residues. Germline V lookup: CDR1 LGHDT, CDR2 YNNKEL (reference sequence). With 1 base removed from V and 2 bases from J, the gap between germline ends came to 6 bases. For the CDR3, the DNA is TGTGCCAGCAGCCAAGGGCCCCCTGGGGCCAACGTCCTGACTTTC. As protein: CASSQGPPGANVLTF.

The chain employs TRBV24-1 and TRBJ1-2, with 9 bases fitting TRBD1. The CDR3 is made up of 13 amino acids. Germline CDR1 is KGHDR and CDR2 is SFDVKD. Unmatched junction bases numbered 5, after V lost 6 bases and J lost 7 bases. The CDR3 reads CATSLRTGVGYTF. The CDR3 region has the DNA TGTGCCACCAGTCTAAGGACAGGGGTTGGCTACACCTTC.

This clone was recorded only once. V is TRBV19 and J is TRBJ1-5; D is uncertain. This CDR3 comprises 13 residues. V was trimmed by 1 base and J by 5 bases, leaving 6 bases between them. CDR1 and CDR2 (germline): LNHDA, SQIVND (reference sequence). CDR3 protein: CASSIVPDQPQHF. The CDR3 DNA sequence: TGTGCCAGTAGTATAGTTCCCGATCAGCCCCAGCATTTT.

The chain has TRBV5-1 and TRBJ2-1; TRBD2 matches 10 bases. The junction had 10 bases not matched to a gene; V was cut back by 0 bases and J by 4 bases. In germline, CDR1 is SGHRS, CDR2 YFSETQ. The CDR3 is 18 amino acids. The CDR3 region is CASSLGWEREGRYNEQFF. The CDR3 nucleotides are TGCGCCAGCAGCTTGGGGTGGGAGCGGGAGGGCCGGTACAATGAGCAGTTCTTC. Full variable domain (missing parts from reference TRBV5-1 and TRBJ2-1): KAGVTQTPRYLIKTRGQQVTLSCSPISGHRSVSWYQQTPGQGLQFLFEYFSETQRNKGNFPGRFSGRQFSNSRSEMNVSTLELGDSALYLCASSLGWEREGRYNEQFFGPGTRLTVL.

The V gene is TRBV5-4, the J gene TRBJ1-1; no definite D call. Trimming removed 2 bases from V and 0 bases from J, with 8 bases in between. The germline CDR1 and CDR2 sequences are SGHNT and YYREEE (reference sequence). The CDR3 length is 14 residues. The CDR3, as DNA: TGTGCCAGCAGCTTAGAACTCATGAACACTGAAGCTTTCTTT. The encoded protein is CASSLELMNTEAFF.

This chain joins TRBV7-9 and TRBJ1-1; D gene ambiguous. CDR1 and CDR2 from the germline V gene are SEHNR and FQNEAQ (reference sequence). The CDR3 is 13 residues long. Trimming took off 3 bases at V and 2 bases at J, with 7 bases between the two ends. The CDR3 here is CASSFGENTEAFF. The CDR3 coding sequence is TGTGCCAGCAGCTTCGGGGAAAACACTGAAGCTTTCTTT.

The chain has TRBV28 and TRBJ1-4; no clear D gene. Trimming stripped 5 bases from V and 2 bases from J, with 12 bases between. The CDR3 is made up of 15 amino acids. Germline CDR1 is MDHEN and CDR2 is SYDVKM. In nucleotides, the CDR3 is TGTGCCAGCAGTCATGGTGGAGGGACTAATGAAAAACTGTTTTTT. It yields the protein CASSHGGGTNEKLFF.

The V and J genes are TRBV7-9 and TRBJ1-2; weak D call: TRBD1 (6 bases). The CDR3 is 14 amino acids. The germline gives CDR1 SEHNR, CDR2 FQNEAQ (reference sequence). V gave up 5 bases and J gave up 4 bases, with 14 bases separating them. CDR3 loop: CASSPGAGPYGYTF. CDR3 in DNA: TGTGCCAGCAGCCCAGGGGCAGGACCCTATGGCTACACCTTC.

Here the CDR3 reads CASSLVGSRHEQYF. DNA for the CDR3: TGCGCCAGCAGCTTGGTCGGTAGCAGACACGAGCAGTACTTC. The gene calls are TRBV5-1 and TRBJ2-7; D gene uncertain. This CDR3 is built from 14 residues. Trimming left V 0 bases short and J 5 bases short, with 12 bases between. CDR1 is SGHRS and CDR2 is YFSETQ in the germline V gene.

The genes are TRBV28 and TRBJ1-1; a weak D match, TRBD1 (6 bases). The CDR3 contains 12 residues. Trimming removed 3 bases at V and 7 bases at J, with 9 bases between. Germline assignment: CDR1 MDHEN and CDR2 SYDVKM. The CDR3 sequence is CASSLQGLEAFF. CDR3 coding DNA: TGTGCCAGCAGTTTGCAGGGGCTTGAAGCTTTCTTT.

The chain uses TRBV4-2 and TRBJ1-1, with TRBD1 as a possible D gene (5 bases). Germline CDR1 reads LGHNA; CDR2 reads YNFKEQ. The CDR3 sequence is 14 residues long. Trimming shortened V by 6 bases and J by 1 base, and 12 bases separated the two germline ends. CDR3 in DNA: TGTGCCAGCAGTATGGGACTGTCGAACACTGAAGCTTTCTTT. As protein: CASSMGLSNTEAFF.

The chain has TRBV19 and TRBJ2-5; 7 bases align to TRBD1. Germline loops: CDR1 LNHDA, CDR2 SQIVND (reference sequence). Trimming removed 4 bases from V and 5 bases from J; junction bases left unmatched: 7. CDR3 length: 14 amino acids. CDR3 DNA: TGTGCCAGTAGTAGAGGGGGCGCGGATGAGACCCAGTACTTC. Translation: CASSRGGADETQYF.

V and J are TRBV2 and TRBJ1-5; no clear D. Between the trimmed V and J ends, which lost 4 bases and 0 bases, there was a span of 10 bases. Germline-derived CDR1 and CDR2 are SNHLY and FYNNEI. The CDR3 is made up of 15 amino acids. The CDR3 DNA reads TGTGCCAGCAGTGGCGGAGGTTATAGCAATCAGCCCCAGCATTTT. Translating it yields CASSGGGYSNQPQHF.

The chain links TRBV18 to TRBJ1-5; 9 bases agree with TRBD1. The J segment lost 9 bases and the V segment lost 3 bases, leaving 9 bases of the junction unmatched. There are 15 residues in the CDR3. The germline gives CDR1 KGHSH, CDR2 LQKENI. The CDR3 spells CASSPRDRAGLPQHF. The CDR3 DNA sequence: TGTGCCAGCTCACCCCGGGACAGGGCGGGCCTGCCCCAGCATTTT.

The chain links TRBV12-5 to TRBJ2-3; maybe TRBD2 (6 bases). Looked up from germline, CDR1 is LGHNT and CDR2 is FRNRAP. The CDR3 totals 15 residues. V lost 2 bases to trimming and J lost 0 bases, with 9 bases between them. The CDR3 DNA follows: TGTGCTAGTGGTTTGCTGGGGACTAGCACAGATACGCAGTATTTT. This translates into CASGLLGTSTDTQYF.

This chain links TRBV5-1 with TRBJ2-1; 13 nucleotides align to TRBD2. Trimming cost V 3 bases and J 10 bases; bases outside gene matches: 7. Germline CDR1 SGHRS, CDR2 YFSETQ. This CDR3 spans 15 amino acids. The CDR3 sequence: CASSWGLAGPKEQFF. CDR3 DNA: TGCGCCAGCAGCTGGGGACTAGCGGGACCAAAGGAGCAGTTCTTC.